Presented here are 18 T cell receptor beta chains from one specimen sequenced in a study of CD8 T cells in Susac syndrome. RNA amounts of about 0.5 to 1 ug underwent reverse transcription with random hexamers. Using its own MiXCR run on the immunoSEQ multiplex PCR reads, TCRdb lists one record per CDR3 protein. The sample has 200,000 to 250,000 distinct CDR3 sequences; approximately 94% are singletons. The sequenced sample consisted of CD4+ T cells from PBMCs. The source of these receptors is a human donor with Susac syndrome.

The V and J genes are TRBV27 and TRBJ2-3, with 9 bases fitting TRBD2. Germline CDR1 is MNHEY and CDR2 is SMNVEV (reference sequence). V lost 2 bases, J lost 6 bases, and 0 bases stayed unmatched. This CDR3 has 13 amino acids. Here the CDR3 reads CASSLLAGDTQYF. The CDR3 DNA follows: TGTGCCAGCAGTTTACTAGCGGGGGATACGCAGTATTTT.

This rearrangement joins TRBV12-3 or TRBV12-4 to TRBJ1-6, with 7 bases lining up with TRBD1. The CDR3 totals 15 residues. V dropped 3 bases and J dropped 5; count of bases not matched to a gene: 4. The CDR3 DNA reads TGTGCCAGCAGTTTTGTAGGGACAGATAATTCACCCCTCCACTTT. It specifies CASSFVGTDNSPLHF.

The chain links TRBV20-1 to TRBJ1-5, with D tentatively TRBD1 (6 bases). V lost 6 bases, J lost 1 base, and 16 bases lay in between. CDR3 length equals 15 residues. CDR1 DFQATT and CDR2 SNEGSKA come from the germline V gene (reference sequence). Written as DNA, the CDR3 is TGCAGTGCCCGGGGGGGCCTTGACAGCAATCAGCCCCAGCATTTT. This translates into CSARGGLDSNQPQHF.

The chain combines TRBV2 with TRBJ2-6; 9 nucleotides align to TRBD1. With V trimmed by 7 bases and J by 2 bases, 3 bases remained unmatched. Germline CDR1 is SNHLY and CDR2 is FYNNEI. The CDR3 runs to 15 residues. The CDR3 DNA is TGTGCCAGCAAGGGGACAGGGACTGGGGCCAACGTCCTGACTTTC. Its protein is CASKGTGTGANVLTF.

The CDR3: CAWVSVNTEAFF. The CDR3 DNA reads as TGTGCCTGGGTGTCGGTGAACACTGAAGCTTTCTTT. V gene TRBV30 combines with J gene TRBJ1-1; D remains ambiguous. Per the germline V gene, CDR1 is GTSNPN and CDR2 is SVGIG (reference sequence). CDR3 length: 12 residues. With 5 bases removed from V and 0 bases from J, the gap between germline ends came to 7 bases.

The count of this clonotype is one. The CDR3 reads CAISDRVGLAKNIQYF. CDR3 in DNA: TGTGCCATCAGTGACCGGGTCGGACTAGCCAAAAACATTCAGTACTTC. This chain connects TRBV10-3 to TRBJ2-4; possible D gene TRBD2, 5 bases. V lost 3 bases and J 0 bases, leaving 12 bases between the germline ends. CDR3 length: 16 residues. The germline CDR1 and CDR2 sequences are ENHRY and SYGVKD.

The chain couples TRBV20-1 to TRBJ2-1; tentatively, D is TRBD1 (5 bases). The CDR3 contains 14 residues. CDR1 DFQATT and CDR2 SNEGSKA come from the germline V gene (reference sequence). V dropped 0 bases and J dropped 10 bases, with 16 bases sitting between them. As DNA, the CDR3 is TGCAGTGCTAGAGATTCCAAGGGGCTCCGCGAGCAGTTCTTC. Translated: CSARDSKGLREQFF.

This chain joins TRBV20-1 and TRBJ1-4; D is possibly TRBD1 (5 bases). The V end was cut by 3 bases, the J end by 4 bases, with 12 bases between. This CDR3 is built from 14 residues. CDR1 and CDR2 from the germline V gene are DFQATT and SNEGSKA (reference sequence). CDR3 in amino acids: CSASDGAINEKLFF. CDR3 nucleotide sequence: TGCAGTGCTAGCGACGGGGCTATTAATGAAAAACTGTTTTTT.

The CDR3 bases are TGCGCCAGCAGCTGGGACAGGGGTGGCACTGAAGCTTTCTTT. It specifies CASSWDRGGTEAFF. This chain links TRBV5-1 with TRBJ1-1; 10 bases are shared with TRBD1. The CDR3 is 14 amino acids. The ends lost 3 bases at V and 4 bases at J; junction bases unmatched: 3. The germline CDR1 and CDR2 sequences are SGHRS and YFSETQ.

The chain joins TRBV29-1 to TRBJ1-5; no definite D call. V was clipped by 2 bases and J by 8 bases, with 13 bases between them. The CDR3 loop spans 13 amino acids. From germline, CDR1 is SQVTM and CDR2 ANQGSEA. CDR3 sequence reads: CSVERSRGEPQHF. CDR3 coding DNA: TGCAGCGTTGAACGTAGCCGCGGAGAGCCCCAGCATTTT.

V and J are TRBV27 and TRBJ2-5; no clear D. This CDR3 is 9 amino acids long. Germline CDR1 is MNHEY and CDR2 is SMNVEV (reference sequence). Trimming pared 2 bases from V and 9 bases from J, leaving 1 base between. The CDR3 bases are TGTGCCAGCAGTTTACCCCAGTACTTC. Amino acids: CASSLPQYF.

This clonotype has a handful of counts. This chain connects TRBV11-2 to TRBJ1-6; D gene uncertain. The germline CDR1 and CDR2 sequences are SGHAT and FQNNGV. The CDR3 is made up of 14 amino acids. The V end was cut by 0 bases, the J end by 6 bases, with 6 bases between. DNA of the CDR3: TGTGCCAGCAGCTTAGAAGGGCCTAATTCACCCCTCCACTTT. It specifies CASSLEGPNSPLHF. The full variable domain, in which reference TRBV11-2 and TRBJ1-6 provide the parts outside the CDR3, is EAGVAQSPRYKIIEKRQSVAFWCNPISGHATLYWYQQILGQGPKLLIQFQNNGVVDDSQLPKDRFSAERLKGVDSTLKIQPAKLEDSAVYLCASSLEGPNSPLHFGNGTRLTVT.

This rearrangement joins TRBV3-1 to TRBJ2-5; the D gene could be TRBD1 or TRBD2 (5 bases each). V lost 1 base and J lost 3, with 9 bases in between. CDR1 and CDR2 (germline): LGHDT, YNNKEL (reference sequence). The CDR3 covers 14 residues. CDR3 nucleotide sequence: TGTGCCAGCAGCCAAGCCGGGGCCGAAGAGACCCAGTACTTC. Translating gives CASSQAGAEETQYF.

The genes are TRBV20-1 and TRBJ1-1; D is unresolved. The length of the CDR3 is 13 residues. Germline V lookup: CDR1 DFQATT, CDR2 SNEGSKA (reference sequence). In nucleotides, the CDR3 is TGCACCATTACGCCACCCTCGAACACTGAAGCTTTCTTT. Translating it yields CTITPPSNTEAFF.

The CDR3 here is CASSSGQGDLRHGYTF. DNA of the CDR3: TGTGCCAGCAGCTCAGGACAGGGGGACCTACGTCATGGCTACACCTTC. The chain couples TRBV4-2 to TRBJ1-2; TRBD1 agrees at 10 bases. This CDR3 comprises 16 residues. V trimming: 5 bases; J trimming: 6 bases; junction bases outside the gene matches: 12. Per the germline V gene, CDR1 is LGHNA and CDR2 is YNFKEQ.

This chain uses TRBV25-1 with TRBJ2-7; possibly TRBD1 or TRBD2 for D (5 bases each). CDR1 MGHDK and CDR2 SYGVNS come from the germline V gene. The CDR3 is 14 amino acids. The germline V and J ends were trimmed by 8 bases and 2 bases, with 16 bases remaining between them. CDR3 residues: CASSLTQGAYEQYF. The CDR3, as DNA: TGTGCCAGCTCCCTGACCCAGGGAGCCTACGAGCAGTACTTC.

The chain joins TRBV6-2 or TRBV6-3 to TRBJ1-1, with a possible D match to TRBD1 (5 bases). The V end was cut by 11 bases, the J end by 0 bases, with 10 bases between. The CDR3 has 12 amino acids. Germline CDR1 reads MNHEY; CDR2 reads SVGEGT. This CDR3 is CASGRLNTEAFF. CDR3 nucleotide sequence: TGTGCCTCGGGACGATTGAACACTGAAGCTTTCTTT.

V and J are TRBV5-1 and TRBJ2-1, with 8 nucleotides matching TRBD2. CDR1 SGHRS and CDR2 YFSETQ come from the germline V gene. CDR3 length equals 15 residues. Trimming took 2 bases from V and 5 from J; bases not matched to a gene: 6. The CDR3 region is CASSFGLANDNEQFF. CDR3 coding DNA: TGCGCCAGCAGCTTCGGACTAGCTAACGACAATGAGCAGTTCTTC.